Below, one T cell receptor beta chain is given with its context. As handled by the study authors: Amplification of reference gene primers was used by the study to estimate nucleated cell counts. Profiling relied on immunoSEQ multiplex PCR, and the TCRdb table lists in-frame clones only, not all of them. The V and J calls and clone size come from that table; D and trimming were worked out from the DNA. The sample has approximately 99,000 clones; about 91% are singletons. The data stem from a study of blood T cell repertoires in COVID-19. The CDR3 is made up of 20 amino acids. CDR1 and CDR2 from the germline V gene are ENHRY and SYGVKD. The V gene lost 3 bases and the J gene lost 0 bases, with 21 bases spanning the gap.

This TCR derives from a man in his fifties with COVID-19, enrolled during active disease. This rearrangement joins TRBV10-3 to TRBJ1-6, with D possibly TRBD1 on 6 matching bases. The sample was peripheral blood. The CDR3 is CAISESGGAKPRSYNSPLHF. The CDR3 DNA sequence: TGTGCCATCAGTGAAAGCGGGGGCGCGAAGCCTCGCTCCTATAATTCACCCCTCCACTTT.